This T cell receptor (beta chain) was sequenced in a study of T-cell reconstitution after alpha-beta-depleted transplantation in children. Points from the study as a whole: Reportedly, roughly two months post-transplant, alpha-beta T cells arose from several hundred expanded graft clones. T-cell numbers and diversity one year post-transplant derived largely from freshly generated T cells. The study traced high day-60 TCRbeta diversity in some patients to surviving recipient T cells and thymic progenitors.

In its sample, this clonotype was seen many times. The antigen is not known. V dropped 4 bases and J dropped 2 bases, with 9 bases sitting between them. The CDR3 has 13 amino acids. Unique molecular identifiers featured in how the TCRbeta library was prepared. MiXCR was run by TCRdb on the PCR reads, yielding one entry per CDR3 protein. This repertoire shows more than 200,000 distinct CDR3 sequences, roughly 23% found once; its top ten account for more than 2%. This material consisted of PBMCs, taken before TCRalphabeta/CD19-depleted stem cell transplant. The V gene is TRBV12-3 or TRBV12-4, the J gene TRBJ2-7; D is perhaps TRBD1 (5 bases). The clonotype comes from a girl aged 2-10 years with Fanconi anemia, due to receive a stem cell transplant. CDR3 loop: CASSSQGTYEQYF. The CDR3 DNA sequence: TGTGCCAGCAGTTCTCAGGGTACCTACGAGCAGTACTTC.